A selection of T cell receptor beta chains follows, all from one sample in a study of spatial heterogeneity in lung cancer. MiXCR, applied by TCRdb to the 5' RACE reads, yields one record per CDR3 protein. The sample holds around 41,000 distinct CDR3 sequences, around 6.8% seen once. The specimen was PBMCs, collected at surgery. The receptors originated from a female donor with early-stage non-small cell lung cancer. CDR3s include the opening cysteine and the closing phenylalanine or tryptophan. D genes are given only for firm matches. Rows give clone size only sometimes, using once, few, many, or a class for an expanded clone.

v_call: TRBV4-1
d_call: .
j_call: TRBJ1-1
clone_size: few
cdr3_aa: CASSQGGADLYRTEAFF
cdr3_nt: TGCGCCAGCAGCCAAGGTGGGGCAGATCTTTATAGGACTGAAGCTTTCTTT

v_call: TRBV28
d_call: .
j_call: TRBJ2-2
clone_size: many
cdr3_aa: CASSFGVPGELFF
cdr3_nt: TGTGCCAGCAGTTTTGGGGTCCCCGGGGAGCTGTTTTTT

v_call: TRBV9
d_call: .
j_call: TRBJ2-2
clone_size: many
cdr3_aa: CASSVVSANTGELFF
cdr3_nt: TGTGCCAGCAGCGTCGTAAGCGCGAACACCGGGGAGCTGTTTTTT

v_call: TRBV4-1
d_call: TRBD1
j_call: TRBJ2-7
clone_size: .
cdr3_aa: CASSQTGGSYEQYF
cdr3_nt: TGCGCCAGCAGCCAAACAGGGGGAAGCTACGAGCAGTACTTC

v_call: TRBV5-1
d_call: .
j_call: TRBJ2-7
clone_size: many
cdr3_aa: CASSLNGFYEQYF
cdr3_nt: TGCGCCAGCAGCTTGAACGGCTTCTACGAGCAGTACTTC

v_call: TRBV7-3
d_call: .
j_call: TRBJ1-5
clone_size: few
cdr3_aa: CASSPRARLWGLNQPQHF
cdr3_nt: TGTGCCAGCAGTCCGCGGGCCCGTCTCTGGGGCCTAAATCAGCCCCAGCATTTT

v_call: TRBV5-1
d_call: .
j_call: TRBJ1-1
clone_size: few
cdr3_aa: CASSLEGRGASSFF
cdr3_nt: TGCGCCAGCAGCTTGGAGGGCAGGGGCGCCTCCTCTTTCTTT

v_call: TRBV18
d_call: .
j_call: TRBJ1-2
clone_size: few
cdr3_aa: CASSPSGRDYGYTF
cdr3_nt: TGTGCCAGCTCACCATCAGGGAGGGACTATGGCTACACCTTC

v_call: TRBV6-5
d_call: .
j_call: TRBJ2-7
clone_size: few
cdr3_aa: CASKGSPYEQYF
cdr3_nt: TGTGCCAGCAAAGGGTCTCCCTACGAGCAGTACTTC

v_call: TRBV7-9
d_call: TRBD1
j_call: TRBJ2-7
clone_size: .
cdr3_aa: CASSPRTGTSYEQYF
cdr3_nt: TGTGCCAGCAGCCCGAGGACAGGCACCTCCTACGAGCAGTACTTC

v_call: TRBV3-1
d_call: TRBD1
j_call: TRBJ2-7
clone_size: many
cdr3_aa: CASSRDRDRSYEQYF
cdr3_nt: TGTGCCAGCAGCCGGGACCGGGACAGGTCCTACGAGCAGTACTTC

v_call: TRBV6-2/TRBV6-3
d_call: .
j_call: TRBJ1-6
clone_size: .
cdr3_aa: CASKDFSATKSPLHF
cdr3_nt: TGTGCCAGCAAGGATTTCAGTGCGACCAAATCACCCCTCCACTTT

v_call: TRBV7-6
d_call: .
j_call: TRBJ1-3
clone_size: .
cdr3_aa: CASSSAQGPGNTIYF
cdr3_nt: TGTGCCAGCAGCTCGGCACAAGGGCCTGGAAACACCATATATTTT

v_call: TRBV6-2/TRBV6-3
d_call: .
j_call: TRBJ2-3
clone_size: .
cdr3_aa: CASTQGGGAGTDTQYF
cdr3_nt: TGTGCCAGCACCCAGGGAGGGGGCGCGGGCACAGATACGCAGTATTTT

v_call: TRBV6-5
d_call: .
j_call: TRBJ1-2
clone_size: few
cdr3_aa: CASSRQVARVKDGYTF
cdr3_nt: TGTGCCAGCAGCCGACAGGTGGCTAGGGTTAAGGATGGCTACACCTTC

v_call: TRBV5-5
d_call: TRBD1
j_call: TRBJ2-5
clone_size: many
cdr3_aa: CASSKPPRTGQETQYF
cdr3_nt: TGTGCCAGCAGCAAACCCCCTCGGACAGGCCAAGAGACCCAGTACTTC

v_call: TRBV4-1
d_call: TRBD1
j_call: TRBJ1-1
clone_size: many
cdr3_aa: CASSQVLDRDTEAFF
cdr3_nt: TGCGCCAGCAGCCAAGTATTGGACAGGGACACTGAAGCTTTCTTT

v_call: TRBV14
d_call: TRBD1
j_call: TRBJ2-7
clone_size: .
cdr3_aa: CASSQLTGYYEQYF
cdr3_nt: TGTGCCAGCAGCCAACTGACAGGGTACTACGAGCAGTACTTC

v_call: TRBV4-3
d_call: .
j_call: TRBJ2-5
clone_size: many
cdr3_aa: CASSQDTGALRRQYF
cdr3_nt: TGCGCCAGCAGCCAAGATACGGGGGCCCTACGTCGTCAGTACTTC

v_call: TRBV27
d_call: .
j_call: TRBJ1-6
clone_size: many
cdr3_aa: CASSLSGRGLISPLHF
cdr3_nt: TGTGCCAGCAGTTTATCGGGCAGGGGTTTAATTTCACCCCTCCACTTT

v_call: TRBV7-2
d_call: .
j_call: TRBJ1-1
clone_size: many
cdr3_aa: CASSLGGWGAVAFF
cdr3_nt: TGTGCCAGCAGCTTAGGGGGTTGGGGAGCGGTGGCTTTCTTT

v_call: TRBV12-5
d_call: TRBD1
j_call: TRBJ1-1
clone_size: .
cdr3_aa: CASGPGTGGTEAFF
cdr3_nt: TGTGCTAGTGGCCCCGGGACAGGGGGCACTGAAGCTTTCTTT

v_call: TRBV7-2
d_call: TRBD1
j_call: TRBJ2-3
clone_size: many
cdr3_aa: CASSPDRGRSDTQYF
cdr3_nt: TGTGCCAGCAGCCCCGACAGGGGTCGGTCAGATACGCAGTATTTT

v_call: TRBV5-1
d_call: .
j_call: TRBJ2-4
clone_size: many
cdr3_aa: CASSLGPRGGDIQYF
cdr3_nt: TGCGCCAGCAGCTTGGGCCCCAGGGGAGGAGACATTCAGTACTTC

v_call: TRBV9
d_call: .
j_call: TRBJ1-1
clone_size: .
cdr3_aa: CASSPYTAGTTEAFF
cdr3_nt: TGTGCCAGCAGCCCTTACACCGCCGGGACCACTGAAGCTTTCTTT

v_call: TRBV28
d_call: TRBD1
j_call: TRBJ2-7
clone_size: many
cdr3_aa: CASSLPGTAAYEQYF
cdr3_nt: TGTGCCAGCAGTCTCCCCGGGACAGCCGCCTACGAGCAGTACTTC

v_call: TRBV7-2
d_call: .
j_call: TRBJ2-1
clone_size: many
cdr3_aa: CASSLMAGPYSYNEQFF
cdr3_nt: TGTGCCAGCAGCTTGATGGCGGGGCCCTACTCCTACAATGAGCAGTTCTTC

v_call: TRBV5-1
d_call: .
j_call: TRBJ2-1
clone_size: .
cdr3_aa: CASSPYPRATNEQFF
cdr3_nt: TGCGCCAGCAGCCCGTACCCCCGCGCCACAAATGAGCAGTTCTTC

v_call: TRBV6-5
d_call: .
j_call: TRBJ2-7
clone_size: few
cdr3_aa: CASSSSNRPSGPYNEQYF
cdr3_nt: TGTGCCAGCAGTTCTTCCAACCGCCCGTCCGGGCCGTACAACGAGCAGTACTTC

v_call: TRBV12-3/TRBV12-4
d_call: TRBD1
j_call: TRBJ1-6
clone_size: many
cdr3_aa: CASSTQGGLVLHF
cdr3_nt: TGTGCCAGCAGTACCCAGGGGGGGTTGGTCCTCCACTTT

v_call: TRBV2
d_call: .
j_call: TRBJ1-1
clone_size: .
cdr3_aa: CASRDSLIGNTEAFF
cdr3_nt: TGTGCCAGCAGGGACAGTTTGATAGGTAACACTGAAGCTTTCTTT

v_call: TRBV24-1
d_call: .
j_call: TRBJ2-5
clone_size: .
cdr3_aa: CVTSDSRVGAQETQYF
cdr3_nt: TGTGTCACCAGTGATTCCCGAGTTGGAGCTCAAGAGACCCAGTACTTC

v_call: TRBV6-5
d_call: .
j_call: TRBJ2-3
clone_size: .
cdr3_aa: CASSLTVSTDTQYF
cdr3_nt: TGTGCCAGCAGTTTGACGGTTAGCACAGATACGCAGTATTTT

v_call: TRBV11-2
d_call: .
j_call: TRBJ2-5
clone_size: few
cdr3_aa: CASSYNMETQYF
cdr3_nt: TGTGCCAGCAGCTACAACATGGAGACCCAGTACTTC

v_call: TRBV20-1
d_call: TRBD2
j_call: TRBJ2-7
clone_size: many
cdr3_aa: CSVSRGLAGETYEQYF
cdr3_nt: TGCAGTGTCTCTAGGGGACTAGCGGGGGAAACCTACGAGCAGTACTTC

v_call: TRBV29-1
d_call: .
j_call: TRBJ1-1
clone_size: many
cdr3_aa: CSVLSGQLNTEAFF
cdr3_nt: TGCAGCGTACTATCAGGGCAACTGAACACTGAAGCTTTCTTT

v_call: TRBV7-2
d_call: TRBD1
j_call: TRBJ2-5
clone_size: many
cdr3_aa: CASSGDRKETQYF
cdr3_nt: TGTGCCAGCAGCGGGGACAGAAAAGAGACCCAGTACTTC

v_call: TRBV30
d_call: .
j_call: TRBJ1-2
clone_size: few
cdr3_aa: CAWSRSSNYGYTF
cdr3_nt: TGTGCCTGGAGCCGAAGCAGTAACTATGGCTACACCTTC

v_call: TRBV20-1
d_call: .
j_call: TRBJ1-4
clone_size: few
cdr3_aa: CSASRVDNEKLFF
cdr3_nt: TGCAGTGCTAGTCGGGTAGATAATGAAAAACTGTTTTTT

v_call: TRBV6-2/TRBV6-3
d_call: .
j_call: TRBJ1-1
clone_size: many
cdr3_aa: CASSYKGSTTEAFF
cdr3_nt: TGTGCCAGCAGTTACAAGGGGTCCACCACTGAAGCTTTCTTT

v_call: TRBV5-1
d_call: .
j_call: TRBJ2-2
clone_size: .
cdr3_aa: CASSRDGGSNTGELFF
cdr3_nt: TGCGCCAGCAGCCGAGATGGAGGTTCGAACACCGGGGAGCTGTTTTTT

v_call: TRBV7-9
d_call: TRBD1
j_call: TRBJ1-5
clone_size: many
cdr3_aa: CASSRGTGINQPQHF
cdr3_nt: TGTGCCAGCAGCCGCGGGACAGGAATAAATCAGCCCCAGCATTTT

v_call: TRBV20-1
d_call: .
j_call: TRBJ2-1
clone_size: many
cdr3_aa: CSAQGQGGGRNEQFF
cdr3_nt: TGCAGTGCGCAGGGACAGGGCGGGGGGAGGAATGAGCAGTTCTTC

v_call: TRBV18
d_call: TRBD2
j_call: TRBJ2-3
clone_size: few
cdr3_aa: CASSPRTGLAGPTDTQYF
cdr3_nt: TGTGCCAGCTCACCCCGCACCGGACTAGCTGGACCCACAGATACGCAGTATTTT

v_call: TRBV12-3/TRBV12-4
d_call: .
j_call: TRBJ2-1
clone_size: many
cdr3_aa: CASSLMRGHTRVF
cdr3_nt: TGTGCCAGCAGTTTAATGAGGGGCCACACTAGGGTCTTC

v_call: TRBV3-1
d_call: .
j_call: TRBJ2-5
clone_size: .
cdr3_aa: CASSQDRGAGEETQYF
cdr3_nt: TGTGCCAGCAGCCAAGATAGGGGGGCCGGAGAAGAGACCCAGTACTTC

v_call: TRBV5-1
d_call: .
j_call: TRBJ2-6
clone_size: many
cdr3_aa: CASSLPRGSSGANVLTF
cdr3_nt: TGCGCCAGCAGCCTCCCCAGGGGAAGCTCTGGGGCCAACGTCCTGACTTTC

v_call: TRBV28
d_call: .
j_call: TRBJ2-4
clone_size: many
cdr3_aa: CASSLRNLAKNIQYF
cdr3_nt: TGTGCCAGCAGTTTGAGGAACTTAGCCAAAAACATTCAGTACTTC

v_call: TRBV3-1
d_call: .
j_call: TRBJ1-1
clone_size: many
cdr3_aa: CASSPSGGTEAFF
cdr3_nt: TGTGCCAGCAGCCCCTCGGGGGGCACTGAAGCTTTCTTT

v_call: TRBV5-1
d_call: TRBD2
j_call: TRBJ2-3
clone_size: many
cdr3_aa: CASSSISGGTDTQYF
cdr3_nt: TGCGCCAGCAGCTCCATTAGCGGGGGGACAGATACGCAGTATTTT

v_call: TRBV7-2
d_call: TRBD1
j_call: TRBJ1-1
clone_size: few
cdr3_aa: CASSYGQADEAFF
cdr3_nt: TGTGCCAGCAGCTACGGACAGGCGGATGAAGCTTTCTTT

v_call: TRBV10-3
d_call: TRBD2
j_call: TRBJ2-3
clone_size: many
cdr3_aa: CAISESGLARDTQYF
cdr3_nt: TGTGCCATCAGTGAGTCGGGACTAGCGAGAGATACGCAGTATTTT

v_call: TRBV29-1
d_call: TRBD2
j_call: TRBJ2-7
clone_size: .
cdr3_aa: CSVGGGLAGSSYEQYF
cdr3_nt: TGCAGCGTGGGCGGGGGACTAGCGGGCTCCTCCTACGAGCAGTACTTC

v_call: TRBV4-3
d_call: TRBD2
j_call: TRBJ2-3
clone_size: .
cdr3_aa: CASSQDRSGGANTQYF
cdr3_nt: TGCGCCAGCAGCCAAGATAGGTCCGGGGGGGCAAATACGCAGTATTTT

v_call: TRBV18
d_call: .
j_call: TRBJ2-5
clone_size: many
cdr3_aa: CASSPSGQQETQYF
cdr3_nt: TGTGCCAGCTCACCATCCGGACAGCAAGAGACCCAGTACTTC

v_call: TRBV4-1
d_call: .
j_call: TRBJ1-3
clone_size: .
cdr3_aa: CASSQEAPSGNTIYF
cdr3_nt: TGCGCCAGCAGCCAAGAGGCTCCCTCTGGAAACACCATATATTTT

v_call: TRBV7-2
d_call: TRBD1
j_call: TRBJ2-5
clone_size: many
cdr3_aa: CASKSGTGRETQYF
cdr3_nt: TGTGCCAGCAAATCCGGGACAGGGAGAGAGACCCAGTACTTC